A single T cell receptor beta chain is shown here with its context. Antigen unknown. Germline lookup yields CDR1 MNHNS and CDR2 SASEGT. The V and J ends lost 1 base and 3 bases respectively, with 10 bases between them. The CDR3 is 15 residues long. The protocol was immunoSEQ multiplex PCR, while the TCRdb copy is restricted to in-frame clones and leaves out a portion. This repertoire shows about 8,000 clones, 70% to 80% found once; its top ten account for roughly 25%. This sample was taken from a study of STAT3 mutations in large granular lymphocyte leukemia. Broader study findings: Every T-LGLL patient had at least one immunodominant TCRbeta clonotype. After therapy, about 35% of the 18 patients switched clonotypes, all new clones STAT3 wild type.

The sequencing input was peripheral blood mononuclear cells. The source of this sequence is a woman between 40 and 55 years old with T-cell large granular lymphocyte leukemia. Some clones in this sample may be carry-over from other donors' samples. This chain links TRBV6-1 with TRBJ1-5, with D uncertain. The CDR3 loop is CASSEVDGHNQPQHF. The CDR3 nucleotides are TGTGCCAGCAGTGAAGTAGACGGCCACAATCAGCCCCAGCATTTT.